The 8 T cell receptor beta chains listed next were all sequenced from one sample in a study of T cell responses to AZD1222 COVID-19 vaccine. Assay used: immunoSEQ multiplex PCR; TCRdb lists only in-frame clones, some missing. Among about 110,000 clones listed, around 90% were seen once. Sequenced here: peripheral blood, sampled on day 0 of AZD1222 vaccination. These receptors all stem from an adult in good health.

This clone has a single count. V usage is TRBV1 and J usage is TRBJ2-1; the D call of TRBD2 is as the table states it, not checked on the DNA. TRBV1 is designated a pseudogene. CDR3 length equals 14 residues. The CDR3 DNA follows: TGCACCAGCAGTCTAAGTGGCTCCTACAATGAGCAGTTCTTC. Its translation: CTSSLSGSYNEQFF.

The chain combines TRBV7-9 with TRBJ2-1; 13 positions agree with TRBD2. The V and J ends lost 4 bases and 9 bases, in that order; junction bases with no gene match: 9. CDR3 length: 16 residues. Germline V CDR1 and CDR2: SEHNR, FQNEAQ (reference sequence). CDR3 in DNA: TGTGCCAGCAGCTGGGGACTAGCGGGACCATCGGGTGAGCAGTTCTTC. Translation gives CASSWGLAGPSGEQFF.

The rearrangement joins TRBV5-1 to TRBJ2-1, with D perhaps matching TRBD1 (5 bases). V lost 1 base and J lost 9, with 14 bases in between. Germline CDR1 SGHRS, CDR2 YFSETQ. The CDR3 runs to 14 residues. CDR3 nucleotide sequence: TGCGCCAGCAGCTTGCTCAATGGGGCCGGTGAGCAGTTCTTC. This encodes CASSLLNGAGEQFF.

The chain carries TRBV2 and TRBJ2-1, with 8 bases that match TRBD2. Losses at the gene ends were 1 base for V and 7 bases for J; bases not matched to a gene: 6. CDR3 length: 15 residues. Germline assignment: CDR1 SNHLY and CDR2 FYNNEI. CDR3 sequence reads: CASSEEVAGNNEQFF. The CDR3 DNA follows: TGTGCCAGCAGTGAAGAGGTAGCGGGGAATAATGAGCAGTTCTTC.

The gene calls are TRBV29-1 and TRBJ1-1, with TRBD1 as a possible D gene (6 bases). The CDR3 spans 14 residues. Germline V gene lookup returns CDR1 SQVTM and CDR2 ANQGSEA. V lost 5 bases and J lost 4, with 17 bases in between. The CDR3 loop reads CSVQGGKGVTEAFF. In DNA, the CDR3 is TGCAGCGTTCAGGGAGGCAAGGGGGTCACTGAAGCTTTCTTT.

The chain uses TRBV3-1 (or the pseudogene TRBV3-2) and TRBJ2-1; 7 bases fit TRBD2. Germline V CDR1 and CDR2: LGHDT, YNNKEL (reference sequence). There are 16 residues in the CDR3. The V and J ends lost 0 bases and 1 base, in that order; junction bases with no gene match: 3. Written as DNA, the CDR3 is TGTGCCAGCAGCCAAGATTCCGGGGGGTCCTACAATGAGCAGTTCTTC. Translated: CASSQDSGGSYNEQFF.

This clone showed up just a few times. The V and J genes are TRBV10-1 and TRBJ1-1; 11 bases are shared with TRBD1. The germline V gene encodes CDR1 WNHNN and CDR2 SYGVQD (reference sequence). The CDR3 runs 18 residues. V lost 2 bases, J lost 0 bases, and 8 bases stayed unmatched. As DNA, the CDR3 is TGCGCCAGCAGTGAGCCAGGGACAGGGGGGAAGGTGAACACTGAAGCTTTCTTT. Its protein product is CASSEPGTGGKVNTEAFF.

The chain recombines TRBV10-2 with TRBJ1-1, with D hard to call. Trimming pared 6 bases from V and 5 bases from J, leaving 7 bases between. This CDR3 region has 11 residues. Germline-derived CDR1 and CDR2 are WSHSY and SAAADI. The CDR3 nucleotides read TGCGCCAGCAGCTGGGCGACTGAAGCTTTCTTT. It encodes CASSWATEAFF.